This TCR beta chain appears in the sequencing data of a study of brain T cells in children with intractable seizures. Germline V gives CDR1 SGHTS, CDR2 YDEGEE. This CDR3 is 12 amino acids long. V dropped 2 bases and J dropped 7 bases, with 4 bases sitting between them. Regarding time point: blood from clinic visit 5 months post-surgery; TSC patient then seizure free. Surgery cases with the highest brain T cell transcript signatures were chosen for sequencing. In the case of this clone: Its specificity is not known.

Study-wide results and limits: Pre- and post-surgery blood differed in depth, so pre-surgery absences may be undersampling.

Measured with immunoSEQ multiplex PCR; TCRdb has only the in-frame clones, and not every one. Of about 340,000 clones listed, approximately 93% are singletons. The specimen comprised peripheral blood, sampled less than 6 months after surgery. The sequence was obtained from a boy under two years old with tuberous sclerosis and intractable seizures. V is TRBV5-8 and J is TRBJ1-6; D not certain. The CDR3 spells CASSFLNSPLHF. CDR3 bases: TGTGCCAGCAGCTTTCTAAATTCACCCCTCCACTTT.